These 32 T cell receptor beta chains originate from one sample sequenced in a study of siplizumab effects on memory and regulatory T cells (dated by TCRdb to 2018 to 2020). Libraries came from the immunoSEQ multiplex PCR assay. In TCRdb, the immuneACCESS table is reduced to in-frame sequences with V and J assigned. These tables do not hold every clone; where another copy was compared, an unresolved V gene accounts for under half, and the others remain unexplained. The table for this sample lists over 100,000 clones; about 92% of them were counted only once. The ten largest make up 0.6% to 0.8% of the sample. Sequenced sample: Tregs sorted from blood. The receptor set was obtained from a human donor in good health.

The chain uses TRBV5-1 and TRBJ2-1; possibly TRBD1 for D (5 bases). The CDR3 is made up of 14 amino acids. The V and J ends lost 0 bases and 10 bases respectively, with 14 bases between them. Germline CDR1 and CDR2: SGHRS and YFSETQ. CDR3 in amino acids: CASSLGAREREQFF. CDR3 bases: TGCGCCAGCAGCTTGGGGGCCAGGGAAAGGGAGCAGTTCTTC.

V usage is TRBV5-1 and J usage is TRBJ1-1; D is ambiguous. Germline V gene data show CDR1 as SGHRS and CDR2 as YFSETQ. The length of the CDR3 is 11 residues. V was pared by 3 bases and J by 10 bases, with 10 bases between. CDR3 in DNA: TGCGCCAGCAGCTCTGGGGTCGGAGCTTTCTTT. It encodes CASSSGVGAFF.

In this sample, this clone turned up once. V usage is TRBV6-4 and J usage is TRBJ2-1; weak D call: TRBD2 (7 bases). This CDR3 is built from 15 residues. CDR1 and CDR2 (germline): MRHNA, SNTAGT. Trimming left V 0 bases short and J 9 bases short, with 15 bases between. The CDR3 protein is CASSDSGGPGLEQFF. The CDR3 DNA reads TGTGCCAGCAGTGACTCGGGGGGGCCGGGTCTTGAGCAGTTCTTC.

The genes are TRBV27 and TRBJ1-5; TRBD1 is a possible D gene (5 bases). Germline V lookup: CDR1 MNHEY, CDR2 SMNVEV (reference sequence). This CDR3 is built from 14 residues. Trimming cost V 5 bases and J 5 bases, with 13 bases left between them. CDR3 sequence: CASSLLGGYQPQHF. The DNA of the CDR3 is TGTGCCAGCAGTCTCCTGGGGGGATATCAGCCCCAGCATTTT.

A remark on this clone: Other DNA variants within this sample encode the same CDR3. The chain recombines TRBV5-1 with TRBJ2-5; D call uncertain. Germline CDR1 SGHRS, CDR2 YFSETQ. Between the trimmed V and J ends, which lost 2 bases and 5 bases, there was a span of 4 bases. This CDR3 comprises 11 residues. CDR3 nucleotide sequence: TGCGCCAGCAGCTTTCGGGAGACCCAGTACTTC. Its translation is CASSFRETQYF.

The chain employs TRBV15 and TRBJ2-5, with TRBD1 identical over 9 bases. Germline trimming cut 5 bases from V and 7 bases from J; bases unmatched to any gene: 8. Germline CDR1 reads LNHNV; CDR2 reads YYDKDF (reference sequence). This CDR3 has 14 amino acids. The CDR3 spells CATSDRGALVTQYF. CDR3 DNA sequence: TGTGCCACCAGCGACAGGGGGGCTTTGGTGACCCAGTACTTC.

The gene calls are TRBV4-2 and TRBJ1-2, with TRBD1 as a possible D gene (5 bases). Trimming took 0 bases from V and 4 from J, leaving 12 bases between them. This CDR3 contains 15 residues. Germline CDR1 LGHNA, CDR2 YNFKEQ. CDR3 amino acids: CASSQDRQSPYGYTF. For the CDR3, the DNA is TGTGCCAGCAGCCAAGACCGACAGTCACCCTATGGCTACACCTTC.

This clone appeared a few times. The DNA of the CDR3 is TGTGCCAGCAGTTCCACGGGGGGCAGCGACTATGGCTACACCTTC. Translating gives CASSSTGGSDYGYTF. The chain links TRBV6-6 to TRBJ1-2; D possibly corresponds to TRBD1 (6 bases). With 4 bases removed from V and 3 bases from J, the gap between germline ends came to 15 bases. Looked up from germline, CDR1 is MNHNY and CDR2 is SVGAGI (reference sequence). The CDR3 spans 15 residues.

The CDR3 sequence: CAWIDGSTSNYGYTF. Written as DNA, the CDR3 is TGTGCCTGGATCGACGGGTCTACGTCTAACTATGGCTACACCTTC. This sequence joins TRBV30 and TRBJ1-2; D unresolved. Looked up from germline, CDR1 is GTSNPN and CDR2 is SVGIG (reference sequence). V lost 4 bases and J 0 bases, leaving 15 bases between the germline ends. The CDR3 covers 15 residues.

The V and J genes are TRBV18 and TRBJ2-7; TRBD1 is a possible D gene (6 bases). V was trimmed by 1 base and J by 6 bases, leaving 7 bases between them. This CDR3 has 12 amino acids. The germline gives CDR1 KGHSH, CDR2 LQKENI. The CDR3 sequence: CASSPQQGEQYF. CDR3 DNA: TGTGCCAGCTCACCACAACAGGGCGAGCAGTACTTC.

This chain connects TRBV6-5 to TRBJ2-5; the D is unclear. Between the trimmed V and J ends, which lost 8 bases and 0 bases, there was a span of 4 bases. The germline V gene has CDR1 MNHEY and CDR2 SVGAGI. The CDR3 runs to 11 residues. The CDR3 protein is CASSNQETQYF. Here the CDR3 DNA reads TGTGCCAGCTCTAACCAAGAGACCCAGTACTTC.

CDR3 sequence (DNA): TGTGCCAGCAGTTTTTTCTCTGGGGCCAACGTCCTGACTTTC. Its translation: CASSFFSGANVLTF. The chain uses TRBV27 and TRBJ2-6, with no clear D. The CDR3 runs to 14 residues. Trimming took 3 bases from V and 0 from J, leaving 3 bases between them. Germline-derived CDR1 and CDR2 are MNHEY and SMNVEV (reference sequence).

This clone was found once. CDR3 sequence (DNA): TGCGCCAGCAGTGCCGGGACAGTCACTGAAGCTTTCTTT. Encoded protein: CASSAGTVTEAFF. The genes are TRBV10-1 and TRBJ1-1; 7 bases line up with TRBD1. This CDR3 has 13 residues. J was trimmed by 4 bases and V by 4 bases; bases with no gene match: 3. Looked up from germline, CDR1 is WNHNN and CDR2 is SYGVQD (reference sequence).

The V and J genes are TRBV10-3 and TRBJ2-5, with 12 bases aligning to TRBD2. The CDR3 is 16 residues long. The V and J ends lost 0 bases and 5 bases, in that order; junction bases with no gene match: 4. CDR1 and CDR2 (germline): ENHRY, SYGVKD. The CDR3 nucleotides read TGTGCCATCAGTGAGTCGAGACTAGCGGGAGTTGAGACCCAGTACTTC. Translation: CAISESRLAGVETQYF.

The chain is built from TRBV11-2 and TRBJ2-3, with TRBD1 as a possible D gene (5 bases). V was trimmed by 1 base and J by 3 bases, leaving 11 bases between them. Germline V gene data show CDR1 as SGHAT and CDR2 as FQNNGV. The CDR3 extends over 15 amino acids. The CDR3 region has the DNA TGTGCCAGCAGCTTAGGTTGGGCAGGGACAGATACGCAGTATTTT. Its translation: CASSLGWAGTDTQYF. Full variable domain (rest looked up from reference TRBV11-2 and TRBJ2-3): EAGVAQSPRYKIIEKRQSVAFWCNPISGHATLYWYQQILGQGPKLLIQFQNNGVVDDSQLPKDRFSAERLKGVDSTLKIQPAKLEDSAVYLCASSLGWAGTDTQYFGPGTRLTVL.

Comment on this clone: One junction end does not reproduce the germline sequence, and a read error may be involved. The chain combines TRBV5-1 with TRBJ1-5; possible D gene TRBD1, 5 bases. The CDR3 covers 14 residues. Germline V lookup: CDR1 SGHRS, CDR2 YFSETQ. CDR3 in amino acids: CASSLIGGNQPQHF. Written as DNA, the CDR3 is TGTGCCAGCAGTTTAATCGGGGGAAATCAGCCCCAGCATTTT.

This chain joins TRBV7-2 and TRBJ1-2; D is possibly TRBD1 (5 bases). V was cut by 2 bases and J by 4 bases, with 11 bases left in between. The CDR3 contains 14 residues. From germline, CDR1 is SGHTA and CDR2 FQGNSA. The CDR3 here is CASSLSPGLYGYTF. The DNA of the CDR3 is TGTGCCAGCAGCTTATCCCCAGGGCTCTATGGCTACACCTTC.

The V gene is TRBV18, the J gene TRBJ2-4, with D perhaps matching TRBD1 (6 bases). This CDR3 is built from 14 residues. CDR1 is KGHSH, CDR2 LQKENI, per germline. V dropped 3 bases and J dropped 8 bases, with 14 bases sitting between them. CDR3 DNA sequence: TGTGCCAGCTCACCGAGGACAAAGGGGGACATTCAGTACTTC. Encoded protein: CASSPRTKGDIQYF.

The chain is built from TRBV19 and TRBJ1-5, with 7 bases lining up with TRBD1. V was pared by 3 bases and J by 0 bases, with 11 bases of the junction left unmatched. The V gene's germline CDR1 is LNHDA and CDR2 SQIVND (reference sequence). This CDR3 spans 18 amino acids. CDR3 DNA sequence: TGTGCCAGTAGTATTCCGGGACAGAAAATCTATAGCAATCAGCCCCAGCATTTT. Amino acids: CASSIPGQKIYSNQPQHF.

J is TRBJ1-5 and V is TRBV12-5, with D hard to call. V lost 1 base, J lost 4 bases, and 11 bases lay in between. The CDR3 spans 15 residues. Germline CDR1 reads LGHNT; CDR2 reads FRNRAP. The CDR3 bases are TGTGCTAGTGGTTTGGGACGGGCTGATAATCAGCCCCAGCATTTT. This gives the protein CASGLGRADNQPQHF. Full variable domain (missing parts from reference TRBV12-5 and TRBJ1-5): DARVTQTPRHKVTEMGQEVTMRCQPILGHNTVFWYRQTMMQGLELLAYFRNRAPLDDSGMPKDRFSAEMPDATLATLKIQPSEPRDSAVYFCASGLGRADNQPQHFGDGTRLSIL.

The V and J genes are TRBV5-1 and TRBJ1-6; 7 nucleotides agree with TRBD1. CDR3 length: 15 amino acids. Per the germline V gene, CDR1 is SGHRS and CDR2 is YFSETQ. Losses at the gene ends were 0 bases for V and 10 bases for J; bases not matched to a gene: 7. CDR3 coding DNA: TGCGCCAGCAGCTTGGGGCAGGGGGTCGGGTCACCCCTCCACTTT. It yields the protein CASSLGQGVGSPLHF.

Written as DNA, the CDR3 is TGTGCCAGTTCCTATAAAGGGACCTCGCAGGATACGCAGTATTTT. It codes for CASSYKGTSQDTQYF. The V gene is TRBV19, the J gene TRBJ2-3; D could derive from TRBD1 or TRBD2 (5 bases each). This CDR3 region has 15 residues. From germline, CDR1 is LNHDA and CDR2 SQIVND (reference sequence). V shed 8 bases and J shed 6 bases, with 21 bases lying between them.

The chain employs TRBV10-1 and TRBJ2-7; 12 bases are a match to TRBD2. V dropped 3 bases and J dropped 2; count of bases not matched to a gene: 5. This CDR3 comprises 16 residues. In germline, CDR1 is WNHNN, CDR2 SYGVQD (reference sequence). The CDR3, as DNA: TGCGCCAGCAGTGACTCTAGCGGGAGGGCCCCCTACGAGCAGTACTTC. This gives the protein CASSDSSGRAPYEQYF.

The chain uses TRBV9 and TRBJ1-2; possible D gene TRBD1, 6 bases. CDR3 size: 15 residues. Germline CDR1 SGDLS, CDR2 YYNGEE. V lost 3 bases and J lost 0, with 12 bases in between. CDR3 sequence reads: CASSADSPANYGYTF. The CDR3 DNA follows: TGTGCCAGCAGCGCGGACAGCCCGGCTAACTATGGCTACACCTTC.

The V and J genes are TRBV10-3 and TRBJ2-1; 8 bases match TRBD2. The ends lost 5 bases at V and 1 base at J; junction bases unmatched: 7. The CDR3 covers 16 residues. Germline V gene sequence: CDR1 ENHRY, CDR2 SYGVKD. The CDR3 spells CAISSSGGQSYNEQFF. The CDR3 DNA follows: TGTGCCATCAGTAGCTCGGGGGGGCAATCCTACAATGAGCAGTTCTTC.

The rearrangement links TRBV6-1 to TRBJ1-1; D remains ambiguous. Trimming cost V 4 bases and J 3 bases, with 9 bases left between them. In germline, CDR1 is MNHNS, CDR2 SASEGT. This CDR3 is 13 amino acids long. The CDR3 bases are TGTGCCAGCAGTGCCCCCGGTTACACTGAAGCTTTCTTT. This encodes CASSAPGYTEAFF.

The genes are TRBV7-3 and TRBJ2-1; 7 bases line up with TRBD1. The CDR3 runs to 16 residues. The germline CDR1 and CDR2 sequences are SGHTA and FQGTGA. The V gene end was trimmed by 5 bases and the J gene end by 0 bases; junction bases not matched to a gene: 7. This CDR3 is CASSPGTGASYNEQFF. The CDR3 coding sequence is TGTGCCAGCAGCCCCGGAACAGGGGCCTCCTACAATGAGCAGTTCTTC.

This chain connects TRBV7-8 to TRBJ1-1; no clear D gene. CDR3 length equals 14 residues. The germline V and J ends were trimmed by 5 bases and 0 bases, with 10 bases remaining between them. Germline assignment: CDR1 SGHVS and CDR2 FQNEAQ. The CDR3 reads CASSPTEMNTEAFF. For the CDR3, the DNA is TGTGCCAGCAGCCCTACAGAGATGAACACTGAAGCTTTCTTT.

This clone has just a few counts. The rearrangement links TRBV5-1 to TRBJ1-1; 7 bases fit TRBD1. CDR1 and CDR2 from the germline V gene are SGHRS and YFSETQ. Losses at the gene ends were 5 bases for V and 9 bases for J; bases not matched to a gene: 7. The CDR3 contains 12 residues. In nucleotides, the CDR3 is TGCGCCAGCAGACCCGGACAGGACAAAGCTTTCTTT. Amino acids: CASRPGQDKAFF.

V is TRBV7-8 and J is TRBJ1-1, with D unclear. Germline loops: CDR1 SGHVS, CDR2 FQNEAQ. Trimming shortened V by 2 bases and J by 4 bases, and 17 bases separated the two germline ends. This CDR3 is built from 16 residues. The CDR3 loop reads CASSLRRGLLSTEAFF. The CDR3, as DNA: TGTGCCAGCAGCTTACGAAGAGGGCTGCTATCCACTGAAGCTTTCTTT.

This clone was seen once. Additional DNA sequences in this sample encode the identical CDR3. The CDR3 loop reads CSAIYNEQFF. As DNA, the CDR3 is TGCAGTGCTATATACAATGAGCAGTTCTTC. The rearrangement joins TRBV20-1 to TRBJ2-1; D not resolved. The germline V and J ends were trimmed by 4 bases and 4 bases, with 2 bases remaining between them. Germline CDR1 reads DFQATT; CDR2 reads SNEGSKA (reference sequence). The CDR3 sequence is 10 residues long.

This chain links TRBV5-4 with TRBJ2-7, with TRBD2 identical over 7 bases. This CDR3 contains 14 residues. Germline CDR1 SGHNT, CDR2 YYREEE (reference sequence). Trimming removed 4 bases from V and 4 bases from J; junction bases left unmatched: 8. For the CDR3, the DNA is TGTGCCAGCAGCGTCCGGGACTACCCTTACGAGCAGTACTTC. It encodes CASSVRDYPYEQYF. The whole variable domain, remainder taken from reference TRBV5-4 and TRBJ2-7, is ETGVTQSPTHLIKTRGQQVTLRCSSQSGHNTVSWYQQALGQGPQFIFQYYREEENGRGNFPPRFSGLQFPNYSSELNVNALELDDSALYLCASSVRDYPYEQYFGPGTRLTVT.